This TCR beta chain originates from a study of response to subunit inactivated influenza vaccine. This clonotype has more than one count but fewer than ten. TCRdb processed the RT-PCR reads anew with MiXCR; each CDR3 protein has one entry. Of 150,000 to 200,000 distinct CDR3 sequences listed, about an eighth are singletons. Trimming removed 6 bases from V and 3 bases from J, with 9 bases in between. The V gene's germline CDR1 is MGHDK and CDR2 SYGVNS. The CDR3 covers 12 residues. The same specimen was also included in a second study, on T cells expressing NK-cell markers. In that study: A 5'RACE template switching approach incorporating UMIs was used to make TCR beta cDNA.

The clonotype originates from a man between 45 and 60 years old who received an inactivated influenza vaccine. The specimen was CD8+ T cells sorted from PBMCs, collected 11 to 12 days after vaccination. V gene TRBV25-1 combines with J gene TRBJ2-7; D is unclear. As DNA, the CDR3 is TGTGCCAGCAGCTACAGTTACTACGAGCAGTACTTC. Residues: CASSYSYYEQYF.